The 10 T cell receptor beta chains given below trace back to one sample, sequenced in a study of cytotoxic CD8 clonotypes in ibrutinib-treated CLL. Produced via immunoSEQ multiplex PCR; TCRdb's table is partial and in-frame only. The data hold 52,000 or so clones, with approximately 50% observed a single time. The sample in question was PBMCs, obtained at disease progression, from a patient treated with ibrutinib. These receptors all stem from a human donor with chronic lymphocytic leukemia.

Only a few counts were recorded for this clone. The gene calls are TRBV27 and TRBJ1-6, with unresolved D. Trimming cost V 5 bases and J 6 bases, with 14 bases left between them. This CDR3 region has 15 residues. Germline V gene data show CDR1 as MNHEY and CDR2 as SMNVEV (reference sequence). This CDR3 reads CASSPDPGSNSPLHF. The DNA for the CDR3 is TGTGCCAGCAGTCCCGACCCGGGGAGTAATTCACCCCTCCACTTT.

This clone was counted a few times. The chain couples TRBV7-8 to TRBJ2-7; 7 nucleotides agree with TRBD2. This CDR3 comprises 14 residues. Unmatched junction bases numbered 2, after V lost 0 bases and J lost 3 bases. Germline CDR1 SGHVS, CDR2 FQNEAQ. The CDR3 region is CASSLASGNYEQYF. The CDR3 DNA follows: TGTGCCAGCAGCTTAGCGAGCGGGAACTACGAGCAGTACTTC.

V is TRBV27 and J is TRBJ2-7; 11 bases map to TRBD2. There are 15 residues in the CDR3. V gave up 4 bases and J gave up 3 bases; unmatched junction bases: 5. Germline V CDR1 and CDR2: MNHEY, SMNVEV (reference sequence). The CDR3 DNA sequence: TGTGCCAGCAGTTCCTCTAGCGGGGGGATCTACGAGCAGTACTTC. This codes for CASSSSSGGIYEQYF.

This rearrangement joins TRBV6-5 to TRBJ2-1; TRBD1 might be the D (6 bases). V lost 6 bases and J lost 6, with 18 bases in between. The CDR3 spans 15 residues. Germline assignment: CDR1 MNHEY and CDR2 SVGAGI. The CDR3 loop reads CASRPTPQGANEQFF. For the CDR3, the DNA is TGTGCCAGCAGGCCCACTCCACAGGGAGCCAATGAGCAGTTCTTC.

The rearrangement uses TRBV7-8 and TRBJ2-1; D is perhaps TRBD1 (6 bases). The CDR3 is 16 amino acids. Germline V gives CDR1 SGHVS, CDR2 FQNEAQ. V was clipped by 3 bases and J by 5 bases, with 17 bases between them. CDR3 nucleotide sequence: TGTGCCAGCAGCTTTATGGGGGCGCCCCAACACAATGAGCAGTTCTTC. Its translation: CASSFMGAPQHNEQFF.

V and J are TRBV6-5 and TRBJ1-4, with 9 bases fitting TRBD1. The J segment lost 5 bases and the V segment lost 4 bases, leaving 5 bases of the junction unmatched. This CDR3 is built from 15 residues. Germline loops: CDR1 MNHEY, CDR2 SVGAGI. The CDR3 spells CASSSPGQGNEKLFF. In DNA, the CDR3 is TGTGCCAGCAGTTCGCCGGGACAGGGAAATGAAAAACTGTTTTTT.

For the CDR3, the DNA is TGTGCCAGCAGCTGGGTGACAGGAGCGGCCTTCTTT. Translating it yields CASSWVTGAAFF. The chain links TRBV11-3 to TRBJ1-1; possibly TRBD1 for D (6 bases). CDR1 is SGHNT and CDR2 is YENEEA in the germline V gene. Trimming cost V 4 bases and J 14 bases, with 17 bases left between them. This CDR3 spans 12 amino acids.

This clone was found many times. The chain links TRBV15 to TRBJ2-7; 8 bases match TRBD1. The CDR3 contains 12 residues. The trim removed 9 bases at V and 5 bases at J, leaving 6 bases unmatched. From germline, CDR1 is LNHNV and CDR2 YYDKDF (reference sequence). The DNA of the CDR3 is TGTGCCACAGGACAGGGCGGCCACGAGCAGTACTTC. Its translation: CATGQGGHEQYF.

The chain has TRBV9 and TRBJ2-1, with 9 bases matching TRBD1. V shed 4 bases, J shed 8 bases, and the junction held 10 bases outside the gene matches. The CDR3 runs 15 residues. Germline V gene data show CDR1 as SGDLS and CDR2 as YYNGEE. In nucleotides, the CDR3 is TGTGCCAGCAGCTTCCGGACAGGGGCTTACGATGAGCAGTTCTTC. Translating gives CASSFRTGAYDEQFF.

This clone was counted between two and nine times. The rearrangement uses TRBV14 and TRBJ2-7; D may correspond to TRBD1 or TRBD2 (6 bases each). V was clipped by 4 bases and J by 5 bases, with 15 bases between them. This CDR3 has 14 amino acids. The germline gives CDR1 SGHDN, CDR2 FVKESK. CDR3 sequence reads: CASSRQRGLDEQYF. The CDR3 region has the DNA TGTGCCAGCAGCCGCCAACGGGGGCTCGACGAGCAGTACTTC.